This record covers a single T cell receptor beta chain. This clonotype was observed a single time. The specificity of this receptor is unknown. Base-call qualities are not available, and no considerably larger clone is one nucleotide away. The V end loses 1 base and the J end loses 1 base, and a stretch of 5 bases separates them. The CDR3 runs 13 amino acids, cysteine and phenylalanine included. CDR3 DNA only is kept here, 39 bases in frame from base 1. CDR1 and CDR2 (LNHDA, SQIVND) derive from the germline V gene (reference sequence). This record belongs to a study of blood T cells in healthy people across ages (dated by TCRdb to the mid-2010s). Describing the broader study: In model experiments, template switching captured about one uniquely barcoded TCR beta cDNA molecule for every two T cells. To track age-related changes in TCR beta repertoire diversity, the study relied on deep sequencing normalized with unique cDNA molecular identifiers. Donors were grouped into four age groups: young (average approximately 15 years), middle-aged (around 39), aged (approximately 67) and long-lived (about 89). Using the same blood draw, the study looked at two additional independent replicas of 1 million unique cDNA reads for two donors, one aged 18 to 29 and the other aged 80 or older.

Receptors were amplified or captured by 5' RACE. Sequenced on an Illumina HiSeq 2500. A second 7 to 11 cycle PCR used a sample-barcoded 5' primer and a J-beta primer mix. A unique molecular identifier was introduced onto each TCR beta cDNA molecule by a template-switch 5' adaptor carrying 12 random nucleotides. Each sample yielded at least 2.5 million CDR3-containing paired-end reads. The Mint cDNA synthesis kit, primed by a TRBC-specific oligonucleotide, was used to synthesize first-strand cDNA from all RNA. After uracil-DNA glycosylase treatment, a first 18-cycle PCR used universal primers M1SS and BC2_uni_R on all cDNA. In the original analysis: Normalization of each sample was performed by random selection of 1 million high-quality reads, each carrying a distinct molecular identifier. Instead of being binned into consensus sequences, reads that shared molecular identifiers were thrown out. MiTCR, with a Q25 quality threshold and the strictest error-elimination algorithm, was used for CDR3 identification, clonotype clustering and error correction. Lower-bound total TCR beta diversity was estimated with a nonparametric unseen species model using Euler transformation. Starting from the raw public reads, TCRdb applied fastp trimming at Q25, assembled clones with MiXCR and retained in-frame beta chains. A single entry per CDR3 protein holds the most common genes and DNA from its merged rows. TCRdb, rather than the study authors, made the V and J calls. For this sample there are about 510,000 distinct CDR3 sequences; over 25% appear just once. Together, the top ten hold over 3.5% of the sample.

Donors were a few dozen systemically healthy Caucasian individuals from Russia aged roughly 6 to 95 years. Approximately 11 milliliters of peripheral blood were drawn from each donor into EDTA-treated Vacutainer tubes. Ficoll-Paque density-gradient centrifugation was used to isolate PBMCs, with at least 6.5 million per sample. Total RNA, at least 5 micrograms per sample, was extracted from PBMCs with Trizol reagent. For every donor, an aliquot of PBMCs went through flow cytometry to measure the percentages of naive CD45RAhigh/CD27high T cells. The full study reports these points: Since profiling was done on bulk unsorted PBMCs, naive and antigen-experienced compartments could not be conclusively compared. A strong correlation was found between observed TCR beta diversity and the percentage of naive T cells measured by flow cytometry. Compared with the aged group, the long-lived group had more naive CD4+ T cells, fewer expanded clones and increased TCR diversity, a pattern suggesting age selection. Donor CMV infection status was unknown, potentially confounding age-related changes in expanded clonotypes. Estimates of total diversity from one million sequenced T cells were regarded as lower bounds and underestimates. As age increased, observed TCR beta diversity per million T cells dropped in a roughly linear way, and a significant reduction was already evident by age 40.

The sample was also reused in another study, on T cells of mothers and their children. The second study's authors report: Nine systemically healthy Caucasian individuals, comprising three mothers and their six children, were included as donors. cDNA synthesis used all of the extracted RNA, with approximately 1.4 ug of RNA in each 15 ul reaction. In the second PCR, the M1S primer added sample barcodes and 2-4 random nucleotides. More than 8 million TCR beta CDR3 reads were obtained from each mother, and about 3 million reads were obtained from each child. Thymic selection similarly shapes TCR recombination output in related and unrelated pairs, with minor effect from inherited differences. Normalized repertoire overlap was always found to be slightly, but never significantly, higher in related mother-child pairs than in unrelated mother-child pairs. Persistent microchimeric T cell clones were not detected, at a sensitivity of 85 to 100 clones per million clonotypes. In the study, deep NGS was used to compare the TCR beta repertoires of mothers and children, and features distinguishing related mother-child pairs from unrelated individuals were sought. Mothers averaged about 40 +/- 4 years of age and children averaged about 10 +/- 4 years. After adapter ligation with NEBNext reagents, the libraries were sequenced on Illumina HiSeq 2000 with 100+100 nt paired-end reads. To avoid cross-contamination, the mother libraries and the child libraries were prepared a month apart and sequenced in separate runs. Each donor had between about 500,000 and 2,100,000 distinct TCR beta clonotypes identified. Naive TCR beta clonotypes were estimated from low-frequency clonotypes matched to each donor's FACS-determined naive share, without sorting.

The source material was blood. The V gene is TRBV19 and the J gene is TRBJ2-7, with no confident D gene call. The source of this sequence is a boy younger than 10 in good health. The CDR3 amino acid sequence is: CASSIAASYEQYF. In nucleotides, the sequence is TGTGCCAGTAGTATAGCAGCATCCTACGAGCAGTACTTC.